Shown below are 2 T cell receptor beta chains from a single sample sequenced in a study of blood T cell repertoires in COVID-19. TCRdb's copy holds only in-frame clones and misses some; the assay was immunoSEQ multiplex PCR. The sample includes approximately 100,000 clones, approximately 82% of them seen just once. The source material was peripheral blood. These receptors were taken from a man between 70 and 80 years old with acute or convalescent COVID-19.

The V gene is TRBV18, the J gene TRBJ1-3, with D uncertain. The CDR3 consists of 14 residues. Trimming removed 0 bases from V and 3 bases from J, with 6 bases in between. Per germline, CDR1 KGHSH and CDR2 LQKENI. The CDR3 DNA is TGTGCCAGCTCACCACCGCAACTTGGAAACACCATATATTTT. Its translation is CASSPPQLGNTIYF.

This clone has just a few counts. This sequence joins TRBV9 and TRBJ1-2; perhaps TRBD1 as D (6 bases). Germline V gene lookup returns CDR1 SGDLS and CDR2 YYNGEE. CDR3 length equals 14 residues. The V end was cut by 3 bases, the J end by 2 bases, with 11 bases between. The CDR3 coding sequence is TGTGCCAGCAGCGCAGGGGCCGGAAACTATGGCTACACCTTC. This sequence encodes CASSAGAGNYGYTF.